This is a list of T cell receptor beta chains from one sample in a study of T cells in narcolepsy. Repertoires were generated with immunoSEQ multiplex PCR, while TCRdb's copy carries only in-frame clones and drops some. The top ten clones hold around 0.83% of a sample with approximately 38,000 clones, around 90% of them seen once. The sequenced material came from CD45RA- memory CD4+ T cells from PBMCs. The receptors come from a human donor with narcolepsy. CDR3s include the opening cysteine and the closing phenylalanine or tryptophan. Each record gives: clone size, J gene, D gene, V gene, CDR3 protein, CDR3 DNA. D genes are given only for firm matches. The size field is filled for only some rows; it gives once, few, many or a size class.

-	TRBJ2-4	-	TRBV5-6	CASSLRGAKNIQYF	TGTGCCAGCAGCTTGAGGGGAGCCAAAAACATTCAGTACTTC
few	TRBJ2-7	-	TRBV11-3	CASSRSGTGPYEQYF	TGTGCCAGCAGCCGATCCGGGACTGGTCCCTACGAGCAGTACTTC
-	TRBJ2-7	-	TRBV6-5	CASSPSSYEQYF	TGTGCCAGCAGCCCGTCCTCCTACGAGCAGTACTTC
once	TRBJ2-3	-	TRBV20-1	CSALEADTQYF	TGCAGTGCTCTAGAAGCAGATACGCAGTATTTT
-	TRBJ1-1	TRBD1	TRBV12-5	CASGRTGVGTEAFF	TGTGCTAGTGGGCGAACAGGGGTCGGGACTGAAGCTTTCTTT
-	TRBJ2-1	TRBD2	TRBV6-1	CASSQLAGVYNEQFF	TGTGCCAGCAGCCAACTAGCGGGTGTCTACAATGAGCAGTTCTTC
-	TRBJ2-7	-	TRBV6-1	CASSENRYYEQYF	TGTGCCAGCAGTGAAAACAGATACTACGAGCAGTACTTC
-	TRBJ1-6	-	TRBV12-5	CASGLGQVGSPLHF	TGTGCTAGTGGTTTGGGGCAGGTGGGTTCACCCCTCCACTTT
few	TRBJ2-4	-	TRBV7-9	CASSLGTDRRLAKNIQYF	TGTGCCAGCAGCTTAGGCACAGACAGGAGACTAGCCAAAAACATTCAGTACTTC
-	TRBJ1-2	TRBD1	TRBV7-2	CASSLSATGGGYGYTF	TGTGCCAGCAGCTTATCCGCGACAGGGGGCGGCTATGGCTACACCTTC
-	TRBJ1-2	-	TRBV7-8	CASSLVSGPGGYTF	TGTGCCAGCAGCTTAGTATCAGGGCCGGGTGGCTACACCTTC
-	TRBJ1-1	-	TRBV30	CAYYSPDSLEAFF	TGTGCCTACTATTCCCCCGACAGTTTGGAAGCTTTCTTT
-	TRBJ2-3	-	TRBV27	CASTLTAGPSTDTQYF	TGTGCCAGCACCTTGACGGCAGGACCTAGCACAGATACGCAGTATTTT
-	TRBJ2-7	-	TRBV28	CASSPGRYEQYF	TGTGCCAGCAGCCCAGGACGCTACGAGCAGTACTTC
-	TRBJ1-3	TRBD1	TRBV7-8	CASSPRTGLRVASGNTIYF	TGTGCCAGCAGCCCGCGGACAGGGTTGAGGGTCGCCTCTGGAAACACCATATATTTT
-	TRBJ1-1	-	TRBV5-1	CASSLAGAVEAFF	TGCGCCAGCAGCTTGGCGGGGGCGGTTGAAGCTTTCTTT
-	TRBJ2-7	TRBD2	TRBV29-1	CSVAGLAGTAPYEQYF	TGCAGCGTTGCGGGACTAGCGGGAACAGCCCCCTACGAGCAGTACTTC
-	TRBJ2-7	-	TRBV7-9	CASSPEARYEQYF	TGTGCCAGCAGCCCTGAAGCCCGATACGAGCAGTACTTC
-	TRBJ2-1	-	TRBV5-6	CASISSGTEDNEQFF	TGTGCCAGCATAAGCTCTGGGACGGAGGACAATGAGCAGTTCTTC
-	TRBJ2-3	-	TRBV28	CASSRDGYTDTQYF	TGTGCCAGCAGTCGGGACGGATACACAGATACGCAGTATTTT
-	TRBJ1-1	-	TRBV7-9	CASSPIEGTEAFF	TGTGCCAGCAGTCCGATAGAAGGTACTGAAGCTTTCTTT
-	TRBJ1-5	-	TRBV7-2	CASSSPNQPQHF	TGTGCCAGCAGCTCCCCGAATCAGCCCCAGCATTTT
-	TRBJ2-7	-	TRBV29-1	CSVAGTLTYEQYF	TGCAGCGTTGCCGGGACCCTGACCTACGAGCAGTACTTC
-	TRBJ1-4	TRBD1	TRBV28	CASRVGTGVEKLFF	TGTGCCAGCAGAGTGGGGACAGGGGTAGAAAAACTGTTTTTT
once	TRBJ2-7	-	TRBV9	CASSEPGTAQPQYF	TGTGCCAGCAGCGAGCCCGGGACGGCTCAACCGCAGTACTTC
-	TRBJ2-1	TRBD2	TRBV7-2	CASSYRGGEYNEQFF	TGTGCCAGCAGCTACCGGGGGGGCGAGTACAATGAGCAGTTCTTC
-	TRBJ2-1	TRBD2	TRBV7-9	CASSSWGTRSVDEQFF	TGTGCCAGCAGCTCCTGGGGGACTAGGAGTGTAGATGAGCAGTTCTTC
-	TRBJ1-6	-	TRBV5-1	CASSLAGRSPLHF	TGCGCCAGCAGCTTGGCGGGGAGATCACCCCTCCACTTT
-	TRBJ2-1	-	TRBV11-1	CASSLGPDGAYNEQFF	TGTGCCAGCAGCTTAGGCCCGGACGGCGCCTACAATGAGCAGTTCTTC
-	TRBJ2-2	-	TRBV6-5	CASSLLIGTGELFF	TGTGCCAGCAGTTTACTCATAGGGACCGGGGAGCTGTTTTTT
-	TRBJ2-1	TRBD2	TRBV11-3	CASSFSGGPYNEQFF	TGTGCCAGCAGCTTCTCGGGAGGGCCCTACAATGAGCAGTTCTTC
-	TRBJ1-2	-	TRBV28	CASSLGGAGFYGYTF	TGTGCCAGCAGTTTGGGGGGCGCAGGGTTCTATGGCTACACCTTC
once	TRBJ2-3	-	TRBV2	CASSKGTSQNAQYF	TGTGCCAGCAGTAAAGGGACCTCGCAGAATGCGCAGTATTTT
-	TRBJ1-6	-	TRBV11-2	CASSLDRSPLHF	TGTGCCAGCAGCTTAGATCGGTCACCCCTCCACTTT
-	TRBJ1-6	TRBD1	TRBV5-4	CASSPTGQGDNSPLHF	TGTGCCAGCAGCCCGACGGGACAGGGGGACAATTCGCCCCTCCACTTT
-	TRBJ1-3	-	TRBV14	CASSQITSGNTIYF	TGTGCCAGCAGCCAAATAACCTCTGGAAACACCATATATTTT
-	TRBJ1-1	-	TRBV28	CASAGSVVTEAFF	TGTGCCAGCGCGGGTTCCGTTGTCACTGAAGCTTTCTTT
-	TRBJ2-7	-	TRBV4-2	CASSQDLAYEQYF	TGTGCCAGCAGCCAAGATCTAGCCTACGAGCAGTACTTC
-	TRBJ2-3	TRBD2	TRBV6-4	CASSDSLLAGVDTQYF	TGTGCCAGCAGTGACTCTCTCCTAGCGGGAGTAGATACGCAGTATTTT
-	TRBJ1-1	-	TRBV2	CASSRIERNTEAFF	TGTGCCAGCAGTAGGATCGAACGGAACACTGAAGCTTTCTTT
few	TRBJ1-1	-	TRBV10-1	CASSTGDSDTEAFF	TGCGCCAGTTCTACGGGGGATTCGGACACTGAAGCTTTCTTT
-	TRBJ2-3	-	TRBV2	CASSAPLVDTQYF	TGTGCCAGCAGTGCCCCTTTAGTAGATACGCAGTATTTT
-	TRBJ1-5	-	TRBV5-6	CASSLMIGRDQPQHF	TGTGCCAGCAGCCTTATGATCGGTAGGGATCAGCCCCAGCATTTT
-	TRBJ2-3	-	TRBV15	CATSRLATAESQYF	TGTGCCACCAGCAGACTAGCGACTGCGGAGTCGCAGTATTTT
-	TRBJ2-1	TRBD2	TRBV15	CATSRDLGGRANEQFF	TGTGCCACCAGCAGAGATCTGGGCGGGAGGGCAAATGAGCAGTTCTTC
few	TRBJ2-3	TRBD2	TRBV28	CASSMTSGRDTQYF	TGTGCCAGCAGTATGACTAGCGGGAGGGATACGCAGTATTTT
-	TRBJ1-1	-	TRBV7-2	CASGNTEAFF	TGTGCCTCAGGGAACACTGAAGCTTTCTTT